This T cell receptor (beta chain) was identified during a study of a mutant IDH1 vaccine in newly diagnosed glioma. The overall study: Administration of eight vaccinations to patients took place in weeks 1, 3, 5, 7, 11, 15, 19, 23.

Regarding time point: week 23, last vaccination. Topical imiquimod was applied with each vaccine dose, which held 300 ug of mutant IDH1 20-mer peptide. V was shortened by 1 base and J by 8 bases, with 9 bases between the two germline ends. Looked up from germline, CDR1 is SGHAT and CDR2 is FQNNGV. CDR3 size: 13 residues. Sequencing was performed with immunoSEQ multiplex PCR; in TCRdb, only in-frame clones are kept and a portion is missing. The sample lists around 80,000 clones; more than 80% were seen once. Points on this clone: Its antigen is not identified.

The chain joins TRBV11-2 to TRBJ2-1; perhaps TRBD2 as D (5 bases). The source is a woman aged 45-60 years with glioma. The sequenced sample was PBMCs, obtained from a glioma patient whose treatment included an IDH1 peptide vaccine. Written as DNA, the CDR3 is TGTGCCAGCAGCTTAGGCCGGGATTATGAGCAGTTCTTC. Amino acid sequence: CASSLGRDYEQFF.